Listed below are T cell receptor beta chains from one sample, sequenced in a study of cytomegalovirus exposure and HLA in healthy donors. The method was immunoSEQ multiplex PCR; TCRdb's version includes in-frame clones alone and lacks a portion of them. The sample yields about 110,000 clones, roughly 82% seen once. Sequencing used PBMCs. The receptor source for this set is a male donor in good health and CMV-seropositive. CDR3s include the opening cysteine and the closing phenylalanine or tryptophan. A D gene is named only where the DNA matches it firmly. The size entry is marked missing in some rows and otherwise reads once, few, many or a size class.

cdr3_nt: TGTGCCAGCAGGGGGGCAGGGAACGTCATCTATGGCTACACCTTC
cdr3_aa: CASRGAGNVIYGYTF
v_call: TRBV28
j_call: TRBJ1-2
clone_size: once
d_call: NA
cdr3_length: 15

cdr3_nt: TGTGCCAGCAAGGACAGTTGGCGCCTTATCCTCTATAATTCACCCCTCCACTTT
cdr3_aa: CASKDSWRLILYNSPLHF
v_call: TRBV6-4
j_call: TRBJ1-6
clone_size: once
d_call: NA
cdr3_length: 18

cdr3_nt: TGTGCCAGCAGGGGTAAGGGGAGGGCCTACGAGCAGTACTTC
cdr3_aa: CASRGKGRAYEQYF
v_call: TRBV28
j_call: TRBJ2-7
clone_size: few
d_call: TRBD2
cdr3_length: 14

cdr3_nt: TGTGCCAGCAGACAACAGGACTCTGGGGCCAACGTCCTGACTTTC
cdr3_aa: CASRQQDSGANVLTF
v_call: TRBV4-2
j_call: TRBJ2-6
clone_size: NA
d_call: NA
cdr3_length: 15

cdr3_nt: TGTGCCAGCAGCTTAGCCGGGGGAAGCACAGATACGCAGTATTTT
cdr3_aa: CASSLAGGSTDTQYF
v_call: TRBV7-7
j_call: TRBJ2-3
clone_size: NA
d_call: NA
cdr3_length: 15

cdr3_nt: TGTGCCAGCAGCGCCCGAGGACAGGGAGGAACCTACGAGCAGTACTTC
cdr3_aa: CASSARGQGGTYEQYF
v_call: TRBV7-8
j_call: TRBJ2-7
clone_size: NA
d_call: TRBD1
cdr3_length: 16

cdr3_nt: TGTGCCGCCTCCCGGGGGGGTATGTACGAGCAGTACTTC
cdr3_aa: CAASRGGMYEQYF
v_call: TRBV30
j_call: TRBJ2-7
clone_size: many
d_call: TRBD2
cdr3_length: 13

cdr3_nt: TGTGCCAGCAGTGGGGAGATAGTCTCCCAGTACTTC
cdr3_aa: CASSGEIVSQYF
v_call: TRBV6-6
j_call: TRBJ2-5
clone_size: once
d_call: NA
cdr3_length: 12

cdr3_nt: TGTGCCAGCAGCCAGGTTGATGCTAGCACAGATACGCAGTATTTT
cdr3_aa: CASSQVDASTDTQYF
v_call: TRBV7-9
j_call: TRBJ2-3
clone_size: NA
d_call: NA
cdr3_length: 15

cdr3_nt: TGTGCCAGCCCACGACAGTTAGACAATCAGCCCCAGCATTTT
cdr3_aa: CASPRQLDNQPQHF
v_call: TRBV28
j_call: TRBJ1-5
clone_size: NA
d_call: NA
cdr3_length: 14

cdr3_nt: TGTGCCACCAGCAGGTCACCGGGACAGGGACCCAAACGGGCTTTCTTT
cdr3_aa: CATSRSPGQGPKRAFF
v_call: TRBV15
j_call: TRBJ1-1
clone_size: NA
d_call: TRBD1
cdr3_length: 16

cdr3_nt: TGTGCCAGCGGCAGGACAGGGCCAAACTATGGCTACCCCTTC
cdr3_aa: CASGRTGPNYGYPF
v_call: TRBV7-9
j_call: TRBJ1-2
clone_size: NA
d_call: TRBD1
cdr3_length: 14

cdr3_nt: TGTGCCAGTAACAGGGGCCGCTCCTACGAGCAGTACTTC
cdr3_aa: CASNRGRSYEQYF
v_call: TRBV28
j_call: TRBJ2-7
clone_size: few
d_call: TRBD1
cdr3_length: 13

cdr3_nt: TGTGCCAGTAGTATAGCAGGTCAGAACTACGAGCAGTACTTC
cdr3_aa: CASSIAGQNYEQYF
v_call: TRBV19
j_call: TRBJ2-7
clone_size: NA
d_call: NA
cdr3_length: 14

cdr3_nt: TGCGCCAGCAGCCCCCTGCAAGAGACCCAGTACTTC
cdr3_aa: CASSPLQETQYF
v_call: TRBV5-1
j_call: TRBJ2-5
clone_size: NA
d_call: NA
cdr3_length: 12

cdr3_nt: TGTGCCAGTAGGGCGCGGGGACTTAACACTGAAGCTTTCTTT
cdr3_aa: CASRARGLNTEAFF
v_call: TRBV19
j_call: TRBJ1-1
clone_size: once
d_call: NA
cdr3_length: 14

cdr3_nt: TGTGCCAGCAGCCAAGACCTCCCAGGATCGTGGTTTCAAGAGACCCAGTACTTC
cdr3_aa: CASSQDLPGSWFQETQYF
v_call: TRBV14
j_call: TRBJ2-5
clone_size: NA
d_call: NA
cdr3_length: 18

cdr3_nt: TGTGCCAGTAGTCCAGGGACAGGTTGGTCTACAAAACTGTTTTTT
cdr3_aa: CASSPGTGWSTKLFF
v_call: TRBV19
j_call: TRBJ1-4
clone_size: few
d_call: TRBD1
cdr3_length: 15

cdr3_nt: TGTGCCTGGAGTGGGCAGGGGGGCAATCAGCCCCAGCATTTT
cdr3_aa: CAWSGQGGNQPQHF
v_call: TRBV30
j_call: TRBJ1-5
clone_size: NA
d_call: TRBD1
cdr3_length: 14

cdr3_nt: TGTGCCAGCAGCTCGGGGGGCGGCGAGCAGTACTTC
cdr3_aa: CASSSGGGEQYF
v_call: TRBV11-1
j_call: TRBJ2-7
clone_size: NA
d_call: NA
cdr3_length: 12

cdr3_nt: TGTGCCAGCAGCTCGGGGGTAGCTAACTATGGCTACACCTTC
cdr3_aa: CASSSGVANYGYTF
v_call: TRBV5-6
j_call: TRBJ1-2
clone_size: NA
d_call: NA
cdr3_length: 14

cdr3_nt: TGCGCCAGCAGCCAAGGTCTTGGGGCCGCAGAGACCCAGTACTTC
cdr3_aa: CASSQGLGAAETQYF
v_call: TRBV4-3
j_call: TRBJ2-5
clone_size: NA
d_call: NA
cdr3_length: 15

cdr3_nt: TGCAGCGTTGAAGATGGCAGGGAAGGAGATGGCTACACCTTC
cdr3_aa: CSVEDGREGDGYTF
v_call: TRBV29-1
j_call: TRBJ1-2
clone_size: NA
d_call: NA
cdr3_length: 14

cdr3_nt: TGCGCCAGCAGCTTGGCCACAGGGGGCTGGGTTGAAGCTTTCTTT
cdr3_aa: CASSLATGGWVEAFF
v_call: TRBV5-1
j_call: TRBJ1-1
clone_size: NA
d_call: TRBD1
cdr3_length: 15

cdr3_nt: TGCAGCGTTCCCGAGGGACAGGGCTACTATGGCTACACCTTC
cdr3_aa: CSVPEGQGYYGYTF
v_call: TRBV29-1
j_call: TRBJ1-2
clone_size: NA
d_call: TRBD1
cdr3_length: 14

cdr3_nt: TGTGCCAGCAGTTCTACGGGGGTGCGCTACACCTTC
cdr3_aa: CASSSTGVRYTF
v_call: TRBV14
j_call: TRBJ1-2
clone_size: NA
d_call: NA
cdr3_length: 12

cdr3_nt: TGTGCCAGCAGCCTGGACAGGGGGAATGAAAAACTGTTTTTT
cdr3_aa: CASSLDRGNEKLFF
v_call: TRBV7-2
j_call: TRBJ1-4
clone_size: NA
d_call: TRBD1
cdr3_length: 14

cdr3_nt: TGTGCCAGCAGCGATCGGGAGTACAATGAGCAGTTCTTC
cdr3_aa: CASSDREYNEQFF
v_call: TRBV9
j_call: TRBJ2-1
clone_size: few
d_call: NA
cdr3_length: 13

cdr3_nt: TGTGCCAGCAGGCCGGGCGGGCGGAGCACAGATACGCAGTATTTT
cdr3_aa: CASRPGGRSTDTQYF
v_call: TRBV5-4
j_call: TRBJ2-3
clone_size: NA
d_call: NA
cdr3_length: 15

cdr3_nt: TGTGCCAGCAGCTTGTTGGGGACAGGGGGAGGTTCCGAGGACATTCAGTACTTC
cdr3_aa: CASSLLGTGGGSEDIQYF
v_call: TRBV5-4
j_call: TRBJ2-4
clone_size: NA
d_call: TRBD1
cdr3_length: 18

cdr3_nt: TGCAGCGTCGCAGTTAAAAACATTCAGTACTTC
cdr3_aa: CSVAVKNIQYF
v_call: TRBV29-1
j_call: TRBJ2-4
clone_size: NA
d_call: NA
cdr3_length: 11

cdr3_nt: TGCGCCAGCAGCTTGGCCGAGGGCACCCCGGGCGCTTATGAAGCTTTCTTT
cdr3_aa: CASSLAEGTPGAYEAFF
v_call: TRBV5-1
j_call: TRBJ1-1
clone_size: once
d_call: NA
cdr3_length: 17

cdr3_nt: TGCGCCAGCAGCGCCCGGGACAGAAGCAATGAGCAGTTCTTC
cdr3_aa: CASSARDRSNEQFF
v_call: TRBV4-3
j_call: TRBJ2-1
clone_size: NA
d_call: TRBD1
cdr3_length: 14

cdr3_nt: TGTGCCAGCAGTTCCTACAGGGATGCCTACGAGCAGTACTTC
cdr3_aa: CASSSYRDAYEQYF
v_call: TRBV27
j_call: TRBJ2-7
clone_size: NA
d_call: NA
cdr3_length: 14

cdr3_nt: TGTGCCAGCAGCGTAAGTGCAGGGGGTGATGGCGAGCAGTACTTC
cdr3_aa: CASSVSAGGDGEQYF
v_call: TRBV9
j_call: TRBJ2-7
clone_size: NA
d_call: TRBD1
cdr3_length: 15

cdr3_nt: TGTGCCAGCAGGTCGGGACAGTTGACCCACTCTGGAAACACCATATATTTT
cdr3_aa: CASRSGQLTHSGNTIYF
v_call: TRBV5-6
j_call: TRBJ1-3
clone_size: NA
d_call: TRBD1
cdr3_length: 17

cdr3_nt: TGTGCCAGCAGCTTAGTAGGGGCGAGCAATCAGCCCCAGCATTTT
cdr3_aa: CASSLVGASNQPQHF
v_call: TRBV7-2
j_call: TRBJ1-5
clone_size: once
d_call: NA
cdr3_length: 15

cdr3_nt: TGTGCCAGCAGCAGGCGGGATGCGTGGGACAATGAGCAGTTCTTC
cdr3_aa: CASSRRDAWDNEQFF
v_call: TRBV7-8
j_call: TRBJ2-1
clone_size: NA
d_call: NA
cdr3_length: 15

cdr3_nt: TGTGCCAGCAGCCAGGGGCAGCACATTAATTCACCCCTCCACTTT
cdr3_aa: CASSQGQHINSPLHF
v_call: TRBV14
j_call: TRBJ1-6
clone_size: few
d_call: NA
cdr3_length: 15

cdr3_nt: TGTGCCTGGAGTGACGACAGCAGTAATGAAAAACTGTTTTTT
cdr3_aa: CAWSDDSSNEKLFF
v_call: TRBV30
j_call: TRBJ1-4
clone_size: NA
d_call: NA
cdr3_length: 14

cdr3_nt: TGCGCCAGCAGCTTGGTTAGCGGGGGGAGCACAGATACGCAGTATTTT
cdr3_aa: CASSLVSGGSTDTQYF
v_call: TRBV5-1
j_call: TRBJ2-3
clone_size: NA
d_call: TRBD2
cdr3_length: 16

cdr3_nt: TGTGCTAGCAGCTTAGGGGCTAGCGGGTACAATGAGCAGTTCTTC
cdr3_aa: CASSLGASGYNEQFF
v_call: TRBV7-7
j_call: TRBJ2-1
clone_size: once
d_call: TRBD2
cdr3_length: 15

cdr3_nt: TGTGCCAGCAGGGCAGGGTCCACTGAAGCTTTCTTT
cdr3_aa: CASRAGSTEAFF
v_call: TRBV5-5
j_call: TRBJ1-1
clone_size: NA
d_call: NA
cdr3_length: 12

cdr3_nt: TGTGCCAGCAGCCCCAAATATGGCGGGGGGAACTACGAGCAGTACTTC
cdr3_aa: CASSPKYGGGNYEQYF
v_call: TRBV5-4
j_call: TRBJ2-7
clone_size: NA
d_call: TRBD2
cdr3_length: 16

cdr3_nt: TGTGCCAGCAGCTCTTTCTACGAGCAGTACTTC
cdr3_aa: CASSSFYEQYF
v_call: TRBV7-6
j_call: TRBJ2-7
clone_size: few
d_call: NA
cdr3_length: 11